The 14 T cell receptor beta chains in this list originate from one sample, sequenced in a study of cytomegalovirus exposure and HLA in healthy donors. The PCR used 60 Vbeta and 13 Jbeta primers. Generated by immunoSEQ multiplex PCR, the TCRdb table keeps only in-frame clones and is missing some. The table records about 130,000 clones, about three quarters of them present only once. Sequenced sample: PBMCs. The origin of the receptors is a woman between 35 and 50 years old in good health and CMV-seronegative.

This clone occurred a few times. V and J are TRBV7-6 and TRBJ2-7, with a possible D match to TRBD1 (5 bases). The V gene's germline CDR1 is SGHVS and CDR2 FNYEAQ. The CDR3 consists of 13 residues. V lost 1 base and J lost 10, with 14 bases in between. The chain's CDR3 is CASSLGFGRAQYF. CDR3 coding DNA: TGTGCCAGCAGCTTAGGCTTTGGCAGGGCACAGTACTTC.

The rearrangement joins TRBV7-8 to TRBJ2-1, with 8 bases fitting TRBD1. CDR1 and CDR2 (germline): SGHVS, FQNEAQ. The CDR3 sequence is 14 residues long. Unmatched junction bases numbered 5, after V lost 5 bases and J lost 5 bases. As DNA, the CDR3 is TGTGCCAGCAGCACCGGGACAGGAAACAATGAGCAGTTCTTC. Translating gives CASSTGTGNNEQFF.

The count of this clone is one. The V call is TRBV10-2, the J call TRBJ2-5; 15 bases line up with TRBD2. Germline CDR1 WSHSY, CDR2 SAAADI. This CDR3 comprises 17 residues. After removal of 3 bases from V and 4 bases from J, the junction contained 6 bases not matched to a gene. CDR3 DNA sequence: TGCGCCAGCAGTGACCCGGGACTAGCGGGAGGTATAGAGACCCAGTACTTC. Translated: CASSDPGLAGGIETQYF.

In this sample, this clone turned up a few times. J is TRBJ2-1 and V is TRBV2; weak D call: TRBD1 (6 bases). V shed 4 bases and J shed 10 bases, with 11 bases lying between them. The CDR3 length is 12 residues. Per the germline V gene, CDR1 is SNHLY and CDR2 is FYNNEI. The CDR3 region is CASSGLDREQFF. The CDR3 DNA is TGTGCCAGCAGTGGGCTCGACAGGGAGCAGTTCTTC.

The rearrangement uses TRBV4-2 and TRBJ1-1; 7 nucleotides match TRBD1. The V gene end was trimmed by 1 base and the J gene end by 7 bases; junction bases not matched to a gene: 12. This CDR3 is built from 16 residues. Germline V gene lookup returns CDR1 LGHNA and CDR2 YNFKEQ. The CDR3 protein is CASSQAISKDRHEAFF. The CDR3 DNA sequence: TGTGCCAGCAGCCAAGCCATTTCGAAGGACAGGCATGAAGCTTTCTTT.

This clone was counted a single time. V is TRBV28 and J is TRBJ2-5; TRBD2 matches at 9 bases. The DNA end is more similar to TRBJ2-7, so the J call may be wrong. Germline loops: CDR1 MDHEN, CDR2 SYDVKM. The CDR3 is 16 amino acids. As DNA, the CDR3 is TGTGCCAGCAGTTTATCCATAGCGGGAGCCCCCTACGAGCAGTACTTC. Protein: CASSLSIAGAPYEQYF.

The rearrangement uses TRBV4-1 and TRBJ2-7; 7 bases are shared with TRBD2. The CDR3 consists of 15 residues. CDR1 MGHRA and CDR2 YSYEKL come from the germline V gene. The junction had 3 bases not matched to a gene; V was cut back by 0 bases and J by 1 base. Here the CDR3 reads CASSQDPAGSYEQYF. The CDR3 bases are TGCGCCAGCAGCCAAGACCCAGCGGGGTCCTACGAGCAGTACTTC.

V and J are TRBV16 and TRBJ1-1, with D uncertain. V lost 2 bases, J lost 1 base, and 5 bases lay in between. This CDR3 is built from 13 residues. The germline gives CDR1 KGHSY, CDR2 FQNENV. CDR3 residues: CASSQVGNTEAFF. The CDR3 nucleotides read TGTGCCAGCAGCCAAGTCGGGAACACTGAAGCTTTCTTT.

The chain recombines TRBV28 with TRBJ1-2; D call uncertain. Trimming shortened V by 1 base and J by 7 bases, and 16 bases separated the two germline ends. This CDR3 contains 15 residues. In germline, CDR1 is MDHEN, CDR2 SYDVKM. The CDR3 DNA sequence: TGTGCCAGCAGTTTATTCGGAGCGGCAGCAAGTGGCTACACCTTC. This translates into CASSLFGAAASGYTF.

This clone was detected only once. In DNA, the CDR3 is TGCGCCAGCAGCCAAGATGTAAATGGGGAGTTCCAGCAGTACTTC. It specifies CASSQDVNGEFQQYF. The rearrangement links TRBV4-1 to TRBJ2-7; possible D gene TRBD2, 5 bases. The ends were cut back, 0 bases at V and 8 bases at J, with 17 bases in the middle. This CDR3 contains 15 residues. Germline assignment: CDR1 MGHRA and CDR2 YSYEKL.

V usage is TRBV7-9 and J usage is TRBJ1-1; a possible D gene is TRBD1 (5 bases). The CDR3 runs 15 residues. V was pared by 2 bases and J by 5 bases, with 15 bases between. Germline assignment: CDR1 SEHNR and CDR2 FQNEAQ (reference sequence). In nucleotides, the CDR3 is TGTGCCAGCAGCTTAACCCCGCAGGGTGGAACTGAAGCTTTCTTT. It is translated as CASSLTPQGGTEAFF.

The gene calls are TRBV6-5 and TRBJ1-6, with 7 bases lining up with TRBD1. Germline V CDR1 and CDR2: MNHEY, SVGAGI. The junction had 1 base not matched to a gene; V was cut back by 2 bases and J by 6 bases. The CDR3 is made up of 14 amino acids. The CDR3 protein is CASSYGDSNSPLHF. CDR3 sequence (DNA): TGTGCCAGCAGTTACGGGGACAGTAATTCACCCCTCCACTTT.

This chain connects TRBV7-2 to TRBJ1-4; the D gene is possibly TRBD1 (5 bases). The CDR3 is 15 amino acids. Germline V gives CDR1 SGHTA, CDR2 FQGNSA. Trimming cost V 3 bases and J 15 bases, with 23 bases left between them. CDR3 region: CASSLYGAGREGMFF. The CDR3 DNA follows: TGTGCCAGCAGCTTGTACGGGGCGGGACGAGAGGGGATGTTTTTT.

The chain couples TRBV6-1 to TRBJ2-7; 9 bases are a match to TRBD1. The CDR3 sequence is 13 residues long. Germline assignment: CDR1 MNHNS and CDR2 SASEGT. Trimming cost V 5 bases and J 5 bases; bases outside gene matches: 4. CDR3: CASSQQGANEQYF. CDR3 in DNA: TGTGCCAGCAGTCAACAGGGGGCCAACGAGCAGTACTTC.